Shown below are 32 T cell receptor beta chains from a single sample sequenced in a study of blood T cell repertoires in COVID-19 (TCRdb year 2020). Library prep was done by the immunoSEQ multiplex PCR assay. In its TCRdb copy, this immuneACCESS table keeps in-frame sequences only and misses some clones. Where compared with another copy, unresolved V genes explain less than half of these, and the others have no known cause. This sample is represented by roughly 68,000 clones; about 81% of them were singletons. Around 9.2% of the sample is in the top ten clones. Sequencing was carried out using peripheral blood. The receptor set was obtained from a human donor in a cohort sampled during active COVID-19.

The chain is built from TRBV6-5 and TRBJ2-5, with TRBD2 matching over 15 bases. The germline V gene has CDR1 MNHEY and CDR2 SVGAGI. The CDR3 spans 15 residues. Trimming at V came to 4 bases and at J to 4 bases, leaving 1 base not matched to a gene. The CDR3 region is CASSSGLAGGETQYF. The CDR3, as DNA: TGTGCCAGCAGTTCGGGACTAGCGGGAGGAGAGACCCAGTACTTC.

The J gene is TRBJ2-1, the V gene TRBV15, with a possible D match to TRBD2 (7 bases). V was shortened by 11 bases and J by 16 bases, with 27 bases between the two germline ends. CDR3 length: 13 amino acids. Germline CDR1 LNHNV, CDR2 YYDKDF (reference sequence). CDR3 nucleotides: TGTGCCTCATCCGAAAGAGGACTAGGGGGGCACTTCTTC. Residues: CASSERGLGGHFF.

The rearrangement links TRBV6-2 or TRBV6-3 to TRBJ1-1, with TRBD1 as a possible D gene (5 bases). The CDR3 runs 14 residues. CDR1 is MNHEY and CDR2 is SVGEGT in the germline V gene. V dropped 1 base and J dropped 4 bases, with 10 bases sitting between them. The DNA for the CDR3 is TGTGCCAGCAGTTACTTGGGCCAGGGCACTGAAGCTTTCTTT. It codes for CASSYLGQGTEAFF.

The V gene is TRBV29-1, the J gene TRBJ2-1; D unresolved. This CDR3 is 11 amino acids long. Trimming took 5 bases from V and 7 from J, leaving 9 bases between them. Germline CDR1 reads SQVTM; CDR2 reads ANQGSEA. CDR3 sequence (DNA): TGCAGCGTTCAAGCCGGGAATGAGCAGTTCTTC. Its protein product is CSVQAGNEQFF.

This clone showed up just once. The rearrangement joins TRBV5-8 to TRBJ2-7, with 11 positions matching TRBD2. J gave up 7 bases and V 7 bases, and 7 bases lay outside the gene matches. The CDR3 is 13 residues long. Germline V gene data show CDR1 as SGHTS and CDR2 as YDEGEE. CDR3 amino acids: CASVAGGPGEQYF. Written as DNA, the CDR3 is TGTGCCAGCGTAGCGGGAGGGCCGGGGGAGCAGTACTTC.

This chain links TRBV2 with TRBJ2-3; 8 nucleotides match TRBD1. The CDR3 consists of 14 residues. V was clipped by 7 bases and J by 2 bases; unmatched bases: 5. CDR1 is SNHLY and CDR2 is FYNNEI in the germline V gene. Here the CDR3 DNA reads TGTGCCAGCAAGGGGGACAGGCTCACAGATACGCAGTATTTT. Translating it yields CASKGDRLTDTQYF. Based on the CDR3 plus reference TRBV2 and TRBJ2-3, the full variable domain is EPEVTQTPSHQVTQMGQEVILRCVPISNHLYFYWYRQILGQKVEFLVSFYNNEISEKSEIFDDQFSVERPDGSNFTLKIRSTKLEDSAMYFCASKGDRLTDTQYFGPGTRLTVL.

This clone turned up a few times. The chain combines TRBV25-1 with TRBJ2-1, with D tentatively TRBD1 (6 bases). Germline V gene data show CDR1 as MGHDK and CDR2 as SYGVNS. The germline V and J ends were trimmed by 8 bases and 2 bases, with 10 bases remaining between them. The CDR3 has 13 residues. CDR3 loop: CASWTDTYNEQFF. In nucleotides, the CDR3 is TGTGCCAGCTGGACAGACACCTACAATGAGCAGTTCTTC.

This clone appeared once. This chain uses TRBV28 with TRBJ2-2; TRBD1 matches 10 bases. The V and J ends lost 8 bases and 5 bases, in that order; junction bases with no gene match: 20. Germline CDR1 and CDR2: MDHEN and SYDVKM. CDR3 length: 19 amino acids. The DNA for the CDR3 is TGTGCCAGCCGTGGAGTGATCGACAGGGGGCGACGTCTGACCGGGGAGCTGTTTTTT. It specifies CASRGVIDRGRRLTGELFF.

The genes are TRBV27 and TRBJ1-2; D uncertain. This CDR3 has 13 residues. V lost 0 bases, J lost 6 bases, and 8 bases lay in between. From germline, CDR1 is MNHEY and CDR2 SMNVEV (reference sequence). The CDR3: CASSLSGSDGYTF. CDR3 nucleotide sequence: TGTGCCAGCAGTTTATCCGGGTCAGATGGCTACACCTTC.

This chain links TRBV19 with TRBJ2-2, with D possibly being TRBD2 (6 bases). In germline, CDR1 is LNHDA, CDR2 SQIVND (reference sequence). Trimming pared 11 bases from V and 5 bases from J, leaving 21 bases between. The CDR3 has 15 residues. The CDR3 DNA reads TGTGCCTCCTCCGGGACTTGGCGAAAGACCGGGGAGCTGTTTTTT. Translating gives CASSGTWRKTGELFF. Full variable domain (remainder filled in from reference TRBV19 and TRBJ2-2): DGGITQSPKYLFRKEGQNVTLSCEQNLNHDAMYWYRQDPGQGLRLIYYSQIVNDFQKGDIAEGYSVSREKKESFPLTVTSAQKNPTAFYLCASSGTWRKTGELFFGEGSRLTVL.

This chain uses TRBV6-5 with TRBJ1-2, with D perhaps matching TRBD1 (5 bases). V was cut by 6 bases and J by 8 bases, with 16 bases left in between. CDR3 size: 13 residues. Germline V gives CDR1 MNHEY, CDR2 SVGAGI. For the CDR3, the DNA is TGTGCCAGCAGCCCCCGGCGGGGGGACGGCTACACCTTC. It translates to CASSPRRGDGYTF.

The V and J genes are TRBV9 and TRBJ2-1; 10 nucleotides line up with TRBD2. Germline V gives CDR1 SGDLS, CDR2 YYNGEE. The junction had 10 bases not matched to a gene; V was cut back by 4 bases and J by 6 bases. The CDR3 is 16 residues long. The CDR3 bases are TGTGCCAGCAGCCCCCGAGGCACTAGCGGGGTCAATGAGCAGTTCTTC. It specifies CASSPRGTSGVNEQFF.

The chain employs TRBV5-6 and TRBJ2-7; TRBD1 is a possible D gene (6 bases). The CDR3 extends over 13 amino acids. Germline V CDR1 and CDR2: SGHDT, YYEEEE. V was trimmed by 4 bases and J by 3 bases, leaving 11 bases between them. Here the CDR3 reads CASSPWTVYEQYF. CDR3 nucleotide sequence: TGTGCCAGCAGCCCTTGGACAGTCTACGAGCAGTACTTC.

Many counts were recorded for this clone. The CDR3 DNA is TGCGCCAGCAAGAATTTTCAGAATGAAAAACTGTTTTTT. Translation: CASKNFQNEKLFF. V gene TRBV5-1 combines with J gene TRBJ1-4; D gene unclear. V dropped 6 bases and J dropped 5 bases, with 11 bases sitting between them. Per the germline V gene, CDR1 is SGHRS and CDR2 is YFSETQ. The CDR3 covers 13 residues.

The chain recombines TRBV12-3 or TRBV12-4 with TRBJ2-1; the match to TRBD1 covers 8 bases. CDR3 length: 13 residues. With V trimmed by 4 bases and J by 8 bases, 4 bases remained unmatched. The CDR3: CASSSSGGHEQFF. As DNA, the CDR3 is TGTGCCAGCAGTTCCTCAGGGGGCCATGAGCAGTTCTTC.

The J gene is TRBJ1-2, the V gene TRBV4-3; 7 nucleotides line up with TRBD1. Germline V gene sequence: CDR1 LGHNA, CDR2 YSLEER. V lost 1 base to trimming and J lost 6 bases; unmatched junction nucleotides: 11. CDR3 size: 16 residues. This CDR3 is CASSQVFRGTLDGYTF. CDR3 in DNA: TGCGCCAGCAGCCAAGTCTTCAGGGGGACCCTTGATGGCTACACCTTC.

This clone was detected only a few times. The CDR3 protein is CASSLGRTSGRNLADTQYF. CDR3 nucleotide sequence: TGTGCCAGCAGCTTAGGCCGGACTAGCGGGAGGAATCTCGCAGATACGCAGTATTTT. The chain links TRBV7-8 to TRBJ2-3, with 14 bases that match TRBD2. The germline CDR1 and CDR2 sequences are SGHVS and FQNEAQ. V lost 1 base to trimming and J lost 4 bases; unmatched junction nucleotides: 10. The CDR3 covers 19 residues.

The CDR3 DNA follows: TGCGCCAGCACTCGAGATTGGACTGGAAGCACAGATACGCAGTATTTT. Its protein product is CASTRDWTGSTDTQYF. The V call is TRBV10-2, the J call TRBJ2-3; D may be TRBD2 (5 bases). Germline V CDR1 and CDR2: WSHSY, SAAADI. V dropped 7 bases and J dropped 0 bases, with 17 bases sitting between them. The CDR3 spans 16 residues.

The chain links TRBV5-1 to TRBJ1-1, with D possibly matching TRBD1 (5 bases). V was shortened by 4 bases and J by 4 bases, with 11 bases between the two germline ends. The CDR3 length is 13 residues. Germline assignment: CDR1 SGHRS and CDR2 YFSETQ. The CDR3 protein is CASSAQGLTEAFF. Here the CDR3 DNA reads TGCGCCAGCAGCGCCCAGGGACTCACTGAAGCTTTCTTT.

In this sample, this clone turned up once. The rearrangement links TRBV10-3 to TRBJ2-1, with TRBD2 matching over 9 bases. The CDR3 runs 16 residues. CDR1 is ENHRY, CDR2 SYGVKD, per germline. V was clipped by 0 bases and J by 8 bases; unmatched bases: 8. The CDR3 is CAISESRLADGDEQFF. The CDR3 coding sequence is TGTGCCATCAGTGAGTCAAGACTAGCGGATGGGGATGAGCAGTTCTTC.

The gene calls are TRBV6-4 and TRBJ2-7; 7 bases line up with TRBD2. This CDR3 contains 18 residues. V was clipped by 2 bases and J by 2 bases; unmatched bases: 15. Germline V lookup: CDR1 MRHNA, CDR2 SNTAGT. The CDR3 sequence is CASSDGIAGVEPPYEQYF. CDR3 sequence (DNA): TGTGCCAGCAGTGACGGGATTGCGGGAGTGGAGCCTCCCTACGAGCAGTACTTC.

The chain is built from TRBV19 and TRBJ2-1; 9 nucleotides align to TRBD2. V lost 5 bases, J lost 8 bases, and 7 bases stayed unmatched. The germline V gene encodes CDR1 LNHDA and CDR2 SQIVND (reference sequence). This CDR3 has 14 amino acids. CDR3 sequence (DNA): TGTGCCAGTAGTCTTAGCGGGAGTTCGGATGAGCAGTTCTTC. Protein product: CASSLSGSSDEQFF.

The chain employs TRBV4-1 and TRBJ2-5; TRBD2 might be the D (7 bases). V was clipped by 1 base and J by 4 bases, with 19 bases between them. This CDR3 has 17 amino acids. Germline CDR1 is MGHRA and CDR2 is YSYEKL. The CDR3 is CASSQVLPQGGGETQYF. The CDR3 DNA sequence: TGCGCCAGCAGCCAAGTGCTCCCACAGGGCGGGGGAGAGACCCAGTACTTC.

The chain links TRBV4-1 to TRBJ2-1, with unresolved D. V was pared by 1 base and J by 0 bases, with 7 bases between. This CDR3 is 15 amino acids long. Germline CDR1 MGHRA, CDR2 YSYEKL. Written as DNA, the CDR3 is TGCGCCAGCAGCCAAGTAGATAGCTCCTACAATGAGCAGTTCTTC. This codes for CASSQVDSSYNEQFF.

The chain links TRBV7-9 to TRBJ2-7; TRBD1 might be the D (5 bases). V gave up 4 bases and J gave up 4 bases, with 17 bases separating them. The CDR3 has 15 amino acids. Germline assignment: CDR1 SEHNR and CDR2 FQNEAQ (reference sequence). Here the CDR3 DNA reads TGTGCCAGCAGCTCAACCCAGGGTTCTGGGTACGAGCAGTACTTC. As protein: CASSSTQGSGYEQYF.

The CDR3 sequence is CAWSPFGRGDSGANVLTF. In DNA form, the CDR3 reads TGTGCCTGGAGTCCCTTTGGACGGGGGGACTCTGGGGCCAACGTCCTGACTTTC. V gene TRBV30 combines with J gene TRBJ2-6; TRBD2 agrees at 7 bases. V shed 2 bases and J 0 bases; nucleotides not matched to a gene: 10. The CDR3 totals 18 residues. Germline CDR1 GTSNPN, CDR2 SVGIG (reference sequence).

This clone has only a few counts. The rearrangement uses TRBV5-1 and TRBJ2-3; 7 bases are shared with TRBD1. V lost 0 bases to trimming and J lost 2 bases; unmatched junction nucleotides: 3. CDR1 and CDR2 from the germline V gene are SGHRS and YFSETQ. This CDR3 contains 15 residues. This CDR3 is CASSLGDRSTDTQYF. As DNA, the CDR3 is TGCGCCAGCAGCTTGGGGGACAGATCCACAGATACGCAGTATTTT.

This chain uses TRBV6-6 with TRBJ1-4, with D possibly matching TRBD1 (6 bases). V shed 5 bases and J shed 0 bases, with 10 bases lying between them. Germline values: CDR1 MNHNY, CDR2 SVGAGI (reference sequence). The CDR3 length is 15 residues. This chain's CDR3 is CASSPTGTTNEKLFF. The CDR3 bases are TGTGCCAGCAGTCCCACAGGGACAACTAATGAAAAACTGTTTTTT.

Notes on this clone: At one end the junction does not follow the germline gene, possibly because of a read error. The genes are TRBV11-1 and TRBJ2-5; 9 bases align to TRBD1. The CDR3 covers 16 residues. Looked up from germline, CDR1 is SGHAT and CDR2 is FQDESV (reference sequence). Here the CDR3 DNA reads TGTGCCGGCAGCGGATCCGGGACAGGGCTCCAAGAGACCCAGTACTTC. Residues: CAGSGSGTGLQETQYF.

J is TRBJ2-7 and V is TRBV7-9, with D possibly TRBD1 on 5 matching bases. Trimming stripped 2 bases from V and 2 bases from J, with 10 bases between. Germline V gives CDR1 SEHNR, CDR2 FQNEAQ (reference sequence). The CDR3 runs 14 residues. This CDR3 is CASSLYDSTYEQYF. CDR3 sequence (DNA): TGTGCCAGCAGCTTATATGACAGTACCTACGAGCAGTACTTC.

The chain is built from TRBV7-2 and TRBJ2-3, with D possibly TRBD2 on 6 matching bases. The V and J ends lost 3 bases and 11 bases respectively, with 21 bases between them. From germline, CDR1 is SGHTA and CDR2 FQGNSA. The CDR3 loop spans 15 amino acids. CDR3 nucleotides: TGTGCCAGCAGCTTCTCGAGGCGAGTGGGGACTCTGCAGTATTTT. Translation: CASSFSRRVGTLQYF. The complete variable domain, with remaining parts taken from reference TRBV7-2 and TRBJ2-3, reads GAGVSQSPSNKVTEKGKDVELRCDPISGHTALYWYRQSLGQGLEFLIYFQGNSAPDKSGLPSDRFSAERTGGSVSTLTIQRTQQEDSAVYLCASSFSRRVGTLQYFGPGTRLTVL.

V and J are TRBV7-9 and TRBJ2-7, with 7 nucleotides matching TRBD1. Germline trimming cut 6 bases from V and 7 bases from J; bases unmatched to any gene: 15. This CDR3 region has 15 residues. Germline V gives CDR1 SEHNR, CDR2 FQNEAQ (reference sequence). The CDR3 is CASSSDETGLWEQYF. The DNA of the CDR3 is TGTGCCAGCAGTTCAGATGAGACAGGGTTATGGGAGCAGTACTTC.